The clone carrying this T cell receptor beta chain was recorded many times. The sample belongs to a study of T-cell reconstitution after alpha-beta-depleted transplantation in children. V was cut by 4 bases and J by 0 bases, with 12 bases left in between. This CDR3 is 16 amino acids long. TCRbeta library construction was performed incorporating unique molecular identifiers. TCRdb analysed the PCR reads with MiXCR anew, one entry per CDR3 protein. This table has 330,000 or so distinct CDR3 sequences, 9% to 12% appearing once. The gene calls are TRBV12-3 or TRBV12-4 and TRBJ2-2; perhaps TRBD1 as D (6 bases). The TCR comes from a human donor who donated a stem cell graft to a child with acute lymphoblastic leukemia. The sequenced sample was PBMCs from the stem cell graft donor, obtained from the stem cell graft. CDR3 nucleotide sequence: TGTGCCAGCAGTTCCGGACAGCCTCCGAACACCGGGGAGCTGTTTTTT. Translating it yields CASSSGQPPNTGELFF.